Here is one T cell receptor (beta chain) with its context. Its antigen is as yet unknown. This sample was taken from a study of CD4 T cells in relation to SARS-CoV-2 and coronaviruses. Looking at the study overall: ViraFEST: roughly 10-day antigen culture of PBMCs, then TCR beta CDR3 sequencing.

Study conclusions and caveats: The cross-reactivity analysis covered only spike protein, not other viral proteins.

TCRdb's table, derived via immunoSEQ multiplex PCR, lists solely in-frame clones and lacks some. Of about 25,000 clones listed, 70% to 80% are singletons. The V end lost 4 bases, the J end lost 6 bases, and 16 bases lay between the germline ends. The CDR3 spans 16 residues. In germline, CDR1 is ENHRY, CDR2 SYGVKD. Unexposed donor CD4+ T cells date from 2011-2018, before the COVID-19 pandemic. CD4+ T cells were isolated from the cells after nine to eleven days of culture. Cells permitting, SARS-CoV-2 S/N and four cold-coronavirus spikes were tested on unexposed-donor CD4+ T cells. PBMCs were plated at two million per well in IL-2-containing medium.

The sample taken for sequencing was CD4+ T cells from PBMCs, cultured in vitro. V usage is TRBV10-3 and J usage is TRBJ1-6; weak D call: TRBD1 (6 bases). The sequence came from a human donor in good health. The CDR3 sequence is CAISVNLVQGNSPLHF. The CDR3 region has the DNA TGTGCCATCAGTGTAAATTTGGTACAGGGTAATTCACCCCTCCACTTT.